This T cell receptor beta chain was recorded in a study of PD-1 blockade in classical Hodgkin lymphoma. At the level of the study: With a 2-week interval, patients received intravenous nivolumab at 3 mg/kg.

The CDR3 is 13 residues long. Germline CDR1 LNHDA, CDR2 SQIVND (reference sequence). V was trimmed by 6 bases and J by 4 bases, leaving 12 bases between them. Sequencing was performed with immunoSEQ multiplex PCR; in TCRdb, only in-frame clones are kept and a portion is missing. The sample shows around 30,000 clones, roughly 76% of them seen only once. The time point: cycle 4 day 1 (C4D1), after 5 to 7 weeks of nivolumab. Relapse after autologous stem cell transplantation occurred in every patient, and brentuximab vedotin exposure varied. The sample in question was peripheral blood mononuclear cells (PBMCs), obtained before the fourth cycle of nivolumab. This clonotype was sampled from a human donor with classical Hodgkin lymphoma. The chain has TRBV19 and TRBJ2-5; tentatively, D is TRBD1 (6 bases). CDR3 bases: TGTGCCAGTAGACAACAGGGACGAGAGACCCAGTACTTC. Its translation is CASRQQGRETQYF. The entire variable domain, with the rest obtained from reference TRBV19 and TRBJ2-5, is as follows: DGGITQSPKYLFRKEGQNVTLSCEQNLNHDAMYWYRQDPGQGLRLIYYSQIVNDFQKGDIAEGYSVSREKKESFPLTVTSAQKNPTAFYLCASRQQGRETQYFGPGTRLLVL.